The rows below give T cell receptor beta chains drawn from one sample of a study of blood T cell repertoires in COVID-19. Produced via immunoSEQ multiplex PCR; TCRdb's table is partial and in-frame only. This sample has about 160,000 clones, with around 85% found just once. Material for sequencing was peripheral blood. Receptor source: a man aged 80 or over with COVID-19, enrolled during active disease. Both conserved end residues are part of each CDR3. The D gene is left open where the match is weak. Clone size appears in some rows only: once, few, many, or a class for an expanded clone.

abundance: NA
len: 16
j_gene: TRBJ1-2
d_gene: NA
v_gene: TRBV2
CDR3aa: CASSEIGGSANYGYTF
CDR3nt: TGTGCCAGCAGCGAAATAGGAGGTTCCGCAAACTATGGCTACACCTTC

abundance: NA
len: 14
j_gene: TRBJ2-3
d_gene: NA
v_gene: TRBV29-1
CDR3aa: CSVGEAGGTDTQYF
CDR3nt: TGCAGCGTTGGAGAGGCGGGTGGCACAGATACGCAGTATTTT

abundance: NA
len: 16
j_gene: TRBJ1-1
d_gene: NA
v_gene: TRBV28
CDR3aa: CASSLWGATLKTEAFF
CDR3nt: TGTGCCAGCAGTTTATGGGGGGCGACCCTGAAAACTGAAGCTTTCTTT

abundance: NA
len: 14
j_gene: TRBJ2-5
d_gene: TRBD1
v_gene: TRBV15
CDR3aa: CATSLRGQEETQYF
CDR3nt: TGTGCCACCAGCCTAAGGGGACAGGAAGAGACCCAGTACTTC

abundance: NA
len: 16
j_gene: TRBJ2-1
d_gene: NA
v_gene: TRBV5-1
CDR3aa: CASRPATGASYNEQFF
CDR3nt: TGCGCCAGCAGACCAGCGACAGGCGCCTCCTACAATGAGCAGTTCTTC

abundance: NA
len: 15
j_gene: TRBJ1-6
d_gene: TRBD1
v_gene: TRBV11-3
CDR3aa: CASSLGQGYNSPLHF
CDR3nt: TGTGCCAGCAGCTTAGGACAGGGTTATAATTCACCCCTCCACTTT

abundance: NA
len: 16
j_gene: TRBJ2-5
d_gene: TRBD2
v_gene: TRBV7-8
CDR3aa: CASSHSGGIAKETQYF
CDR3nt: TGTGCCAGCAGTCATAGCGGGGGGATCGCCAAAGAGACCCAGTACTTC

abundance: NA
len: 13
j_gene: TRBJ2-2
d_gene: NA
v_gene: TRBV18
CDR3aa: CASSPFITGELFF
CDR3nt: TGTGCCAGCTCACCTTTCATCACCGGGGAGCTGTTTTTT

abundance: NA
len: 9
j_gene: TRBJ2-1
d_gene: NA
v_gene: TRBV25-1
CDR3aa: CASSDPPLF
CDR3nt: TGTGCCAGCAGTGATCCTCCCCTCTTC

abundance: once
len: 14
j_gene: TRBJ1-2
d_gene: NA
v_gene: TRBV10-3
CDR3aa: CAISESNSPGGYTF
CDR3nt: TGTGCCATCAGTGAGTCGAACAGCCCGGGGGGCTACACCTTC

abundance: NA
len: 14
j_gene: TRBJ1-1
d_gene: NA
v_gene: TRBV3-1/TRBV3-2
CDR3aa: CASSQEGTRTEAFF
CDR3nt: TGTGCCAGCAGCCAAGAAGGGACTCGCACTGAAGCTTTCTTT

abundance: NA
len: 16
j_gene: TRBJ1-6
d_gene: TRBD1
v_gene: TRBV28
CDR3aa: CASSLKGTAYNSPLHF
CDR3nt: TGTGCCAGCAGTTTAAAGGGGACAGCTTATAATTCACCCCTCCACTTT

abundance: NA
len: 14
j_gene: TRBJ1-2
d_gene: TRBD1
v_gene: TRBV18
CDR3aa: CASSPPGTGIGYTF
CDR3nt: TGTGCCAGCTCACCCCCCGGGACAGGGATTGGCTACACCTTC

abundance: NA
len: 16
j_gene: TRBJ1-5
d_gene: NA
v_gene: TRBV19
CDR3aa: CASSILGDYSNQPQHF
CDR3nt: TGTGCCAGTAGTATTTTGGGAGACTATAGCAATCAGCCCCAGCATTTT

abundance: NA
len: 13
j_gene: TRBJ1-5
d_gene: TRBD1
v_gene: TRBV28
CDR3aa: CASRQGGNQPQHF
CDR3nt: TGTGCCAGCCGACAGGGGGGCAATCAGCCCCAGCATTTT

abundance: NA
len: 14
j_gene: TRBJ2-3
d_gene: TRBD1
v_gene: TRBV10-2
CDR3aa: CASRVPGGRDTQYF
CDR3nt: TGCGCCAGCAGAGTCCCAGGGGGAAGAGATACGCAGTATTTT

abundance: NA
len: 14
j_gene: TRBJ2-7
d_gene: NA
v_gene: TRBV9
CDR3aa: CASSVRVESYEQYF
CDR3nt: TGTGCCAGCAGCGTGAGGGTTGAATCCTACGAGCAGTACTTC

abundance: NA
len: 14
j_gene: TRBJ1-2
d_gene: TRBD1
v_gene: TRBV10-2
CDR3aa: CASSEGQGNYGYTF
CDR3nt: TGCGCCAGCAGTGAGGGACAGGGTAACTATGGCTACACCTTC

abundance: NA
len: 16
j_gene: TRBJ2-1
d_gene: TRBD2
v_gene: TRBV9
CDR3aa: CASSVSGGALMGEQFF
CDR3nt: TGTGCCAGCAGCGTGAGCGGGGGGGCCCTGATGGGTGAGCAGTTCTTC

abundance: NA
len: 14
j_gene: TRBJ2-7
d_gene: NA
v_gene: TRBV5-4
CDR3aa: CASSLNPSTYEQYF
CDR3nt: TGTGCCAGCAGCTTGAATCCTAGTACCTACGAGCAGTACTTC

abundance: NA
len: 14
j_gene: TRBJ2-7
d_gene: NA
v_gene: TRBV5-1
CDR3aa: CASSPGTVTYEQYF
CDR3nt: TGCGCCAGCAGCCCCGGGACTGTCACCTACGAGCAGTACTTC

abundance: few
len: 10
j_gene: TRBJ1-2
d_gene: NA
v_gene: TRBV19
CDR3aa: CASGLYGYTF
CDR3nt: TGTGCCAGTGGACTCTATGGCTACACCTTC

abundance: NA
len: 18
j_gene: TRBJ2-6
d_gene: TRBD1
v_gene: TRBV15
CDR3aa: CATSTDRGLVDGANVLTF
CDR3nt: TGTGCCACCAGCACAGACAGGGGCCTTGTGGATGGGGCCAACGTCCTGACTTTC

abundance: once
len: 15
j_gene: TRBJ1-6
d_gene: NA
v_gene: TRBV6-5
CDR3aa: CASTQGWRYNSPLHF
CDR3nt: TGTGCCAGCACCCAAGGGTGGAGGTATAATTCACCCCTCCACTTT

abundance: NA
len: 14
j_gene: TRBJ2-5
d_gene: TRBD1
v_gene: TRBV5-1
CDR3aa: CASRGDRGLETQYF
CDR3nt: TGCGCCAGCAGGGGGGACAGGGGGTTGGAGACCCAGTACTTC

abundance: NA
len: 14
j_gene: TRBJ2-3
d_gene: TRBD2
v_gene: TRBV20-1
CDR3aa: CSASSSGAEDTQYF
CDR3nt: TGCAGTGCTAGTTCTAGCGGGGCCGAAGATACGCAGTATTTT

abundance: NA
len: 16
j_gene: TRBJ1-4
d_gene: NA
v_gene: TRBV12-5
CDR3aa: CASGLGQTGANEKLFF
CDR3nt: TGTGCTAGTGGTTTGGGACAGACAGGAGCTAATGAAAAACTGTTTTTT

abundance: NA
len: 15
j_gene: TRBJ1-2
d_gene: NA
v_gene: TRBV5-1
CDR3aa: CASSLSAGKNYGYTF
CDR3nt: TGCGCCAGCAGCTTGTCGGCAGGGAAAAACTATGGCTACACCTTC

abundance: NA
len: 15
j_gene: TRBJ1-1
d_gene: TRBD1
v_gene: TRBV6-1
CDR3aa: CASSDLGTDMYEAFF
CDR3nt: TGTGCCAGCAGTGACCTGGGGACAGATATGTATGAAGCTTTCTTT

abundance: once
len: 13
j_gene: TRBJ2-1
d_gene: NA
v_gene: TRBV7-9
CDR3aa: CASSLAGANEQFF
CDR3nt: TGTGCCAGCAGCTTAGCTGGGGCCAATGAGCAGTTCTTC

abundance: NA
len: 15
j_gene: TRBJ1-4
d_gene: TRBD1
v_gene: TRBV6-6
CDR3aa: CASSNTRDRGEKLFF
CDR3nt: TGTGCCAGCAGTAACACCCGGGACAGGGGTGAAAAACTGTTTTTT

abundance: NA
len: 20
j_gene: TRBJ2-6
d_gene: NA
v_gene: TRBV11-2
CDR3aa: CASSLERQGPPSSGANVLTF
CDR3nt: TGTGCCAGCAGCTTAGAGAGGCAGGGGCCACCATCCTCTGGGGCCAACGTCCTGACTTTC